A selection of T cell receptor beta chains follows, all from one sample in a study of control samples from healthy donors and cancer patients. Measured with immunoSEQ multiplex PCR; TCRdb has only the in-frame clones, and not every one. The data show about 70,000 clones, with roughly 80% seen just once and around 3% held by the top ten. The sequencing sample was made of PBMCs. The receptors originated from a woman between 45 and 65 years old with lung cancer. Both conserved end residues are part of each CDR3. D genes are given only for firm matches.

CDR3: CASSQGNTEAFF
J: TRBJ1-1
V: TRBV4-2
D: -

CDR3: CASSLDTRGETQYF
J: TRBJ2-5
V: TRBV11-3
D: -

CDR3: CAISVRDSLGYGYTF
J: TRBJ1-2
V: TRBV10-3
D: TRBD1

CDR3: CARSPGLAGGGYEQYF
J: TRBJ2-7
V: TRBV5-3
D: TRBD2

CDR3: CSARTSGTDTQYF
J: TRBJ2-3
V: TRBV29-1
D: TRBD2

CDR3: CASSQDLGQPQHF
J: TRBJ1-5
V: TRBV4-3
D: -

CDR3: CSDYRDSGTEAFF
J: TRBJ1-1
V: TRBV29-1
D: -

CDR3: CASSQDRWYQPQHF
J: TRBJ1-5
V: TRBV4-3
D: -

CDR3: CASSQSQDRLISPLHF
J: TRBJ1-6
V: TRBV4-1
D: TRBD1

CDR3: CASSYRTGGYQETQYF
J: TRBJ2-5
V: TRBV5-6
D: TRBD1

CDR3: CASSSEGTGHYGYTF
J: TRBJ1-2
V: TRBV7-9
D: TRBD1

CDR3: CASSTPRGNEQFF
J: TRBJ2-1
V: TRBV6-6
D: -

CDR3: CASSLKGSGGTEQFF
J: TRBJ2-1
V: TRBV5-1
D: TRBD2

CDR3: CASRGQEYSNTEAFF
J: TRBJ1-1
V: TRBV28
D: TRBD1

CDR3: CASSDPGAAKNIQYF
J: TRBJ2-4
V: TRBV2
D: -

CDR3: CASSLGTSGAVETQYF
J: TRBJ2-5
V: TRBV7-7
D: TRBD2

CDR3: CASTRGAPTGELFF
J: TRBJ2-2
V: TRBV19
D: -

CDR3: CRLNRGSEAFF
J: TRBJ1-1
V: TRBV20-1
D: TRBD1

CDR3: CATSDTGVLRTTGELFF
J: TRBJ2-2
V: TRBV24-1
D: -

CDR3: CASRDPPYEQYF
J: TRBJ2-7
V: TRBV2
D: -

CDR3: CASSFWTSSNEQFF
J: TRBJ2-1
V: TRBV6-2/TRBV6-3
D: TRBD2

CDR3: CASSLTGPMNTEAFF
J: TRBJ1-1
V: TRBV3-1/TRBV3-2
D: -